This T cell receptor (beta chain) was identified during a study of cytomegalovirus exposure and HLA in healthy donors. Turning to this clone: Antigen unknown. The identical CDR3 is also encoded by other nucleotide sequences in the sample.

The donors were members of the validation cohort comprising approximately 110 subjects, separate from the approximately 700-subject first cohort. Findings and caveats of the study: Both high specificity and high sensitivity reportedly marked the classifier's diagnosis of cytomegalovirus status.

Assay: immunoSEQ multiplex PCR; the TCRdb copy retains only in-frame clones and omits some. The sample has hundreds of thousands of clones; more than 75% are singletons. The sequence derives from a woman aged 18-29 years in good health and CMV-seronegative. Sample: PBMCs.

Here the CDR3 reads CASSPGSYEQYF. CDR3 bases: TGTGCCAGCAGCCCGGGGTCCTACGAGCAGTACTTC. The chain carries TRBV7-9 and TRBJ2-7; D is possibly TRBD2 (5 bases). The V end was cut by 5 bases, the J end by 1 base, with 6 bases between. The CDR3 has 12 residues. CDR1 SEHNR and CDR2 FQNEAQ come from the germline V gene (reference sequence). The full variable domain, rest sourced from reference TRBV7-9 and TRBJ2-7, is DTGVSQNPRHKITKRGQNVTFRCDPISEHNRLYWYRQTLGQGPEFLTYFQNEAQLEKSRLLSDRFSAERPKGSFSTLEIQRTEQGDSAMYLCASSPGSYEQYFGPGTRLTVT.